Presented here are 7 T cell receptor delta chains from one specimen sequenced in a study of delta chains in infants with herpesvirus infections. Reverse transcription of PBMC RNA used primers specific for the gamma and delta chains. TCRdb re-called the RT-PCR reads with CATT. The profile shows about 350 delta-chain clones, around 12% of them singletons. The sample here was peripheral blood, taken at time point 1 of longitudinal follow-up. The receptors originated from a human donor who was a Ugandan infant, either HIV-exposed or HIV-unexposed (not recorded which).

By frequency in the sample, this clone is large (0.1 to 1%). The chain is built from TRDV1 and TRDJ1, with 11 bases matching TRDD3. The CDR3 loop spans 20 amino acids. The V gene end was trimmed by 4 bases and the J gene end by 3 bases; junction bases not matched to a gene: 19. Germline-derived CDR1 and CDR2 are TSWWSYY and QGS. In nucleotides, the CDR3 is TGTGCTCTTGGGGGGGGACCTACTCCTACTGGGGGATATGGGCCCGATAAACTCATCTTT. Translated: CALGGGPTPTGGYGPDKLIF.

The chain couples TRDV1 to TRDJ1; 7 bases are shared with TRDD3. V gave up 1 base and J gave up 0 bases; unmatched junction bases: 17. The germline gives CDR1 TSWWSYY, CDR2 QGS. The CDR3 is 20 amino acids. CDR3 sequence reads: CALGEPLTLPVLGYTDKLIF. DNA of the CDR3: TGTGCTCTTGGGGAACCCCTGACCTTACCCGTACTGGGGTACACCGATAAACTCATCTTT.

This rearrangement joins TRDV1 to TRDJ1; 8 nucleotides agree with TRDD3. The CDR3 has 18 amino acids. CDR1 is TSWWSYY and CDR2 is QGS in the germline V gene. The V gene end was trimmed by 3 bases and the J gene end by 4 bases; junction bases not matched to a gene: 16. The CDR3 bases are TGTGCTCTTGGGGACTGGAGCCTTGGCGGGATACGGGACGATAAACTCATCTTT. Its protein product is CALGDWSLGGIRDDKLIF.

In this sample, this clone turned up a few times. V usage is TRDV1 and J usage is TRDJ1; D gene ambiguous. V lost 2 bases and J lost 0, with 16 bases in between. The germline V gene encodes CDR1 TSWWSYY and CDR2 QGS. The length of the CDR3 is 17 residues. The CDR3 nucleotides are TGTGCTCTTGGGGAAGGGCCCAGCCCCTCTAACACCGATAAACTCATCTTT. Translation gives CALGEGPSPSNTDKLIF.

The rearrangement uses TRAV38-2/DV8 and TRDJ1; TRDD3 aligns across 8 bases. V lost 0 bases, J lost 1 base, and 20 bases stayed unmatched. This CDR3 is built from 21 residues. Germline CDR1 reads TSESDYY; CDR2 reads QEAYKQQN. CDR3 DNA: TGTGCTTATAGGAGCGGTCCTATCCTAATAACTGGGGGTTGGCTCACCGATAAACTCATCTTT. Protein sequence: CAYRSGPILITGGWLTDKLIF.

A remark on this clone: This DNA translates differently at residue 7 from the TCRdb protein, which is that of a much larger clone; a read error is likely, and the protein shown is the DNA's own translation. This chain joins TRDV1 and TRDJ1; D may correspond to TRDD2 or TRDD3 (9 bases each). Per the germline V gene, CDR1 is TSWWSYY and CDR2 is QGS. Trimming pared 6 bases from V and 3 bases from J, leaving 32 bases between. This CDR3 contains 20 residues. CDR3: CALGPTKPSYYWGTSDKLIF. CDR3 bases: TGTGCTCTTGGCCCGACCAAGCCTTCCTACTACTGGGGGACCTCCGATAAACTCATCTTT.

This clone was seen a handful of times. The amino acid sequence in TCRdb belongs to a much larger clone and departs from this DNA's translation at residue 6, likely a sequencing read error; the sequence shown is translated from the DNA. This chain links TRDV2 with TRDJ1; 13 bases line up with TRDD3. Looked up from germline, CDR1 is GEAIGNYY and CDR2 is EKD. This CDR3 spans 19 amino acids. Trimming took 0 bases from V and 1 from J; bases not matched to a gene: 10. The chain's CDR3 is CACDTILGDTGGFTDKLIF. CDR3 DNA: TGTGCCTGTGACACCATACTGGGGGATACGGGGGGATTCACCGATAAACTCATCTTT.